This TCR beta chain was obtained from a study of T cell repertoires in cytomegalovirus infection. Study as a whole: Through public TCR beta signatures, both CMV infection and matching HLA type were indicated. Study-wide findings and caveats: Carriage of CMV together with the relevant HLA was identifiable through cumulative public TCR beta family frequency. The ex vivo response showed dominance by HLA-C-restricted CMV-specific TCR beta clonotypes.

This clonotype was found a few times. As yet, its antigen is unknown. This CDR3 is built from 13 residues. V was trimmed by 8 bases and J by 6 bases, leaving 17 bases between them. In germline, CDR1 is GTSNPN, CDR2 SVGIG (reference sequence). TCRdb reanalysed the reads using MiXCR and keeps one entry per CDR3 protein. Among approximately 130,000 distinct CDR3 sequences listed, approximately 24% were seen once. The origin of this receptor is a human donor in good health (CMV status not recorded). Some clones in this sample may be carry-over from other donors' samples. The sequenced sample was PBMCs, sequenced either directly or after in vitro stimulation (not recorded which). The chain has TRBV30 and TRBJ2-4; D perhaps matches TRBD1 (6 bases). The CDR3 region is CASYPDSGNIQYF. CDR3 nucleotides: TGTGCCAGCTACCCGGACAGCGGAAACATTCAGTACTTC.